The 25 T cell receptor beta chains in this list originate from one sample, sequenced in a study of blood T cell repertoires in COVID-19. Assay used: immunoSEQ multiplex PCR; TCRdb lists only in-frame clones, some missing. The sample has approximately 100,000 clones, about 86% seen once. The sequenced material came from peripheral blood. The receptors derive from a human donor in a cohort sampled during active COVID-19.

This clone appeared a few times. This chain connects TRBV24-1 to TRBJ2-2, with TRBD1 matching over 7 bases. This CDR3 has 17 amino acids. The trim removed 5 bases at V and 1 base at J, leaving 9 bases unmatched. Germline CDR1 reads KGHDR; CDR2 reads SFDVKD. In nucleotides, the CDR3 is TGTGCCACCAGTGTTCCTCCGCGGACAGGGAACACCGGGGAGCTGTTTTTT. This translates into CATSVPPRTGNTGELFF.

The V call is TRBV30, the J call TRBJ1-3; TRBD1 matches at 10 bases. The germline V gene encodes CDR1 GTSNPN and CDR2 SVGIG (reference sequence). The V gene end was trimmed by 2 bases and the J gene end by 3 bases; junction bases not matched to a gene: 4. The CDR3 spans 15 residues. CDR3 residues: CAWSWGTGDGNTIYF. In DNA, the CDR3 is TGTGCCTGGAGTTGGGGGACAGGGGATGGAAACACCATATATTTT.

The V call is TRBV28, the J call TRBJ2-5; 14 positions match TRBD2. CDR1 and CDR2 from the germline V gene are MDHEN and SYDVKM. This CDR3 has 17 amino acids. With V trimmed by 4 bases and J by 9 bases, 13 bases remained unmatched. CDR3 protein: CASSSTGLAGVAGAQYF. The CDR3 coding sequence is TGTGCCAGCAGTTCAACGGGACTAGCGGGAGTTGCGGGCGCCCAGTACTTC.

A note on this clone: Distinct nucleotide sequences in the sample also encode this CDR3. Written as DNA, the CDR3 is TGTGCCAGCAGTTACTCAGGGGCAGGGGATGAGCAGTTCTTC. Amino acid sequence: CASSYSGAGDEQFF. The chain recombines TRBV6-5 with TRBJ2-1; TRBD1 is a possible D gene (6 bases). V lost 0 bases, J lost 8 bases, and 11 bases lay in between. Germline CDR1 is MNHEY and CDR2 is SVGAGI. This CDR3 has 14 residues.

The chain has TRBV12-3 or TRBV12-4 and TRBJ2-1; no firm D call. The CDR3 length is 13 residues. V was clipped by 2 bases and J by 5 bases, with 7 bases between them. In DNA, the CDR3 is TGTGCCAGCAGTTTAAACTTCGACAATGAGCAGTTCTTC. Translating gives CASSLNFDNEQFF.

The CDR3 spells CASSPNQSGREHEQYF. The DNA for the CDR3 is TGTGCCAGCAGCCCCAATCAAAGCGGGAGAGAACACGAGCAGTACTTC. The chain links TRBV7-9 to TRBJ2-7; 8 positions agree with TRBD2. V was pared by 5 bases and J by 5 bases, with 14 bases of the junction left unmatched. In germline, CDR1 is SEHNR, CDR2 FQNEAQ (reference sequence). This CDR3 spans 16 amino acids.

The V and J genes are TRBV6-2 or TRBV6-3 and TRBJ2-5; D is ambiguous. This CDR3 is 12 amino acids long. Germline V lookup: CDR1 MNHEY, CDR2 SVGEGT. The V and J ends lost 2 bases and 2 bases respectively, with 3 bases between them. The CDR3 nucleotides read TGTGCCAGCAGTTACCCACAAGAGACCCAGTACTTC. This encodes CASSYPQETQYF.

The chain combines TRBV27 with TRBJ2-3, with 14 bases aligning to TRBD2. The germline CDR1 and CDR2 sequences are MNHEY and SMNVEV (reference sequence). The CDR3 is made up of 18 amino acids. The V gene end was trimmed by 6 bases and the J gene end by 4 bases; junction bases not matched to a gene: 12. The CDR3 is CASSRGLAGGGGADTQYF. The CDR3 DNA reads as TGTGCCAGCAGCCGTGGACTAGCGGGAGGAGGGGGTGCAGATACGCAGTATTTT.

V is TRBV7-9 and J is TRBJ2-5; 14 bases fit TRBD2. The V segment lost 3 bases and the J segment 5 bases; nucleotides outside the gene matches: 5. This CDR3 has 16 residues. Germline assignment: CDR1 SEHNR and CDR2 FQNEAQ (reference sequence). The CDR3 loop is CASSFGLAGGTETQYF. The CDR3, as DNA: TGTGCCAGCAGCTTCGGACTAGCGGGAGGTACGGAGACCCAGTACTTC.

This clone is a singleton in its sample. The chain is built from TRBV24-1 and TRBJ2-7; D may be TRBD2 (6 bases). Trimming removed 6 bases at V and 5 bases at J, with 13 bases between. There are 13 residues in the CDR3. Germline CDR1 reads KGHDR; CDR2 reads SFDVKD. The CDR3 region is CATSLAGRDEQYF. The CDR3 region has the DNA TGTGCCACCAGTCTCGCGGGGCGCGACGAGCAGTACTTC.

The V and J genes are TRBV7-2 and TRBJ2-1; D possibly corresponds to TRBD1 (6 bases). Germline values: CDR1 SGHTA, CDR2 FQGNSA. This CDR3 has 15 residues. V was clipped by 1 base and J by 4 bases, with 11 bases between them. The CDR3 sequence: CASSLEMTGYNEQFF. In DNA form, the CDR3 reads TGTGCCAGCAGCTTAGAGATGACAGGATACAATGAGCAGTTCTTC.

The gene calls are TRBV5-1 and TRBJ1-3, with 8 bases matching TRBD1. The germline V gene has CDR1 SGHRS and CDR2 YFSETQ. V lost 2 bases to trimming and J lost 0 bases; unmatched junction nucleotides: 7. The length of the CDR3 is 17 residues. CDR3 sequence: CASSLSGTGRSGNTIYF. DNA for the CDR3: TGCGCCAGCAGCTTATCCGGGACAGGCCGCTCTGGAAACACCATATATTTT.

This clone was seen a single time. For the CDR3, the DNA is TGTGCCAGCAGTGAATCCGGGACACCGGGGGAAAAACTGTTTTTT. This encodes CASSESGTPGEKLFF. The chain carries TRBV6-4 and TRBJ1-4, with D possibly matching TRBD1 (6 bases). The germline gives CDR1 MRHNA, CDR2 SNTAGT. Trimming shortened V by 3 bases and J by 8 bases, and 16 bases separated the two germline ends. The CDR3 has 15 amino acids.

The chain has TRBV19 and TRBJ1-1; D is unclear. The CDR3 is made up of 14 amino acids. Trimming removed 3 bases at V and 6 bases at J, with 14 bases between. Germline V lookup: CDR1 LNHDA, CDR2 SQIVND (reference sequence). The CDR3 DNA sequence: TGTGCCAGTAGTATTTTCCGGGGTAGCTCTGAAGCTTTCTTT. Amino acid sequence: CASSIFRGSSEAFF.

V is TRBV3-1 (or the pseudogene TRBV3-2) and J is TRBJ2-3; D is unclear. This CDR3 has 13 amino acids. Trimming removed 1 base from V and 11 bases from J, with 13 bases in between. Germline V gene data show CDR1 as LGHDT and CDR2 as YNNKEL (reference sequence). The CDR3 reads CASSQGGPGKQYF. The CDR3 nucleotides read TGTGCCAGCAGCCAAGGTGGGCCAGGAAAGCAGTATTTT.

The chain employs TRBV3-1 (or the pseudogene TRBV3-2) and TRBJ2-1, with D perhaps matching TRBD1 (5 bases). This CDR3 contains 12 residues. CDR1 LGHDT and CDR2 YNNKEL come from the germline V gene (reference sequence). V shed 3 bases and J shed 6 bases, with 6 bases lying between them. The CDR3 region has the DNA TGTGCCAGCAGCCACCAGGGCAATGAGCAGTTCTTC. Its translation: CASSHQGNEQFF.

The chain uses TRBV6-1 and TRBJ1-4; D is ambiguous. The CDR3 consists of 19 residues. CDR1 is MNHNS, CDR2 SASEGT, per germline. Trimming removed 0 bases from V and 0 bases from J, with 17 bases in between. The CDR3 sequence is CASSEAFGRQIATNEKLFF. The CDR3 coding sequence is TGTGCCAGCAGTGAAGCTTTCGGGAGACAAATTGCAACTAATGAAAAACTGTTTTTT.

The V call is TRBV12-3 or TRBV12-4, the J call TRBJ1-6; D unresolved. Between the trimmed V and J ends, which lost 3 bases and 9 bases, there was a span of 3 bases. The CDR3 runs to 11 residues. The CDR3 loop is CASSFGSPLHF. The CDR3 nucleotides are TGTGCCAGCAGTTTCGGTTCACCCCTCCACTTT.

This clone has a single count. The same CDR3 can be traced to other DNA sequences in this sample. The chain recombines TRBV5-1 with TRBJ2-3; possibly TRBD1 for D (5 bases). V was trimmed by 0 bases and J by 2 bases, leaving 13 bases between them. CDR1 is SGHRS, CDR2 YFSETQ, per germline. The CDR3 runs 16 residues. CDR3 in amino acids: CASSLAGHLPTDTQYF. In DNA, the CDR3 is TGCGCCAGCAGCTTGGCCGGACATCTTCCCACAGATACGCAGTATTTT.

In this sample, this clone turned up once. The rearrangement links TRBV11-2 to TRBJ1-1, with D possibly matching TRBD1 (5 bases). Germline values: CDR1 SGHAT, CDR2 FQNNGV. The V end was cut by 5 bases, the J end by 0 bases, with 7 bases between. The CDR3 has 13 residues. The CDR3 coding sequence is TGTGCCAGCAGCACAGGCTTGAACACTGAAGCTTTCTTT. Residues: CASSTGLNTEAFF.

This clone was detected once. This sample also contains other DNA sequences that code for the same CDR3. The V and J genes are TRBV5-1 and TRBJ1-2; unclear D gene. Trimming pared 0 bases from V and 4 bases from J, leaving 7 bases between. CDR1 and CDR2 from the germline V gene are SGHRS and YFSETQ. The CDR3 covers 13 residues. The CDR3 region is CASSLVGSYGYTF. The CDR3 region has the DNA TGCGCCAGCAGCTTGGTGGGCAGCTATGGCTACACCTTC.

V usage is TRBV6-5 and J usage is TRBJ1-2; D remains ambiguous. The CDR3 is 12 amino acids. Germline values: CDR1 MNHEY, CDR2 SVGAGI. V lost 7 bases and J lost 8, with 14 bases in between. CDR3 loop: CASKEEGWGYTF. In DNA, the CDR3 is TGTGCCAGCAAGGAGGAGGGCTGGGGCTACACCTTC.

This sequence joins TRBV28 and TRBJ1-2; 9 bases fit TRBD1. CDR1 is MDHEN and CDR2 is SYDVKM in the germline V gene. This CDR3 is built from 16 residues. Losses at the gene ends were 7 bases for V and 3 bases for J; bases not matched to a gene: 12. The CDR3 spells CASKGGDRAPYYGYTF. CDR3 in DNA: TGTGCCAGCAAGGGGGGGGACAGGGCGCCTTACTATGGCTACACCTTC.

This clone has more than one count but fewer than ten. CDR3 region: CAISSGRENQPQHF. The CDR3 DNA reads TGTGCCATCAGCTCGGGTCGTGAGAATCAGCCCCAGCATTTT. The chain uses TRBV10-3 and TRBJ1-5, with D unclear. The CDR3 contains 14 residues. With 6 bases removed from V and 4 bases from J, the gap between germline ends came to 13 bases. In germline, CDR1 is ENHRY, CDR2 SYGVKD.

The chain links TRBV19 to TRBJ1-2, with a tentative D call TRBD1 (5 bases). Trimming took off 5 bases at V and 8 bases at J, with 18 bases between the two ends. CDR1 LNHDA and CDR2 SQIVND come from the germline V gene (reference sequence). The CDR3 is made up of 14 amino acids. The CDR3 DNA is TGTGCCAGTAGTTGGTCGGCAACGAGACAGGGCTACACCTTC. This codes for CASSWSATRQGYTF.